This TCR beta chain emerged from a study of cytomegalovirus exposure and HLA in healthy donors (dated by TCRdb to the late 2010s). Regarding the complete study: An earlier analysis of 587 of the donors reported 276 Gb of sequence data and some 110 million unique TCR beta sequences obtained from around 170 million T cells. An earlier analysis of about 620 of the donors applied high-throughput TCR beta sequencing to assess whether each TCR beta V gene segment acted as functional or pseudogenic. The study aimed to test whether cataloging public T cell receptors could reveal signatures of past pathogen exposure. Five DR-DQ haplotypes were handled as single units for association and clustering because linkage in the cohort was strong. Among about 410 genotyped donors of the cohort, an average of around 250,000 unique TCR beta nucleotide sequences was sequenced per donor, of which roughly 18% were non-productive. An early release covering roughly 640 HLA-typed donors comprised approximately 290 gigabases of sequencing data and 65 million to 100 million unique TCR sequences. Genome-wide SNP genotypes for about 65% of the roughly 700 donors were used in a later genetic analysis, which treated that subset as a discovery cohort. Typing coverage varied by locus: 629-630 donors for A, B, C, DRB1 and DQB1; roughly 560 for DQA1; over 600 for DPA1; under 490 for DPB1. Both class I and class II loci were covered by HLA typing, at four-digit resolution. To study patterns of TCR occurrence, a later analysis re-analyzed previously published TCR beta repertoires from 550 to 800 donors and added high-resolution HLA genotyping. Rather than drawing on any new phenotypic data, the later analysis identified candidate immune exposures from TCR beta sequences and the way those sequences occurred across donors. In addition to the first cohort of 666 subjects, a separate validation cohort of 120 different subjects was used. Donor age, sex, ethnicity and CMV serostatus were compiled together with the repertoire data. The genetic ancestry cluster associated with self-reported Caucasian donors included over 80% of the 350 to 500 genotyped donors. The study combined high-throughput TCR immunosequencing, statistical association of individual TCRs with disease status, and machine learning to predict cytomegalovirus infection status. All discovery cohort repertoires had been generated using a single sequencing platform. The T cell repertoires of 670 or so subjects were profiled by immunosequencing and related to cytomegalovirus serostatus.

The germline V gene encodes CDR1 MDHEN and CDR2 SYDVKM. The V end gives up 3 bases and the J end 5 bases, leaving 10 bases in the junction not matched to a gene. Counted from cysteine to phenylalanine, this CDR3 has 16 amino acids. Only the CDR3 part of the read is kept: 48 bases, read in frame from the first base. Receptor libraries were prepared by the immunoSEQ multiplex PCR assay. A mixture of 60 forward primers for TCR Vbeta segments and 13 reverse primers for TCR Jbeta segments was used in the multiplex PCR. The CDR3 region of rearranged TCR beta genes was amplified from genomic DNA with a multiplex PCR assay. Amplified TCR beta libraries were sequenced as 87-base-pair reads on the Illumina HiSeq System. The study's processing was this. A later analysis counted some 74 million unique TCR beta chains across the 550 to 800 repertoires, and around 9.9 million of these chains were shared by at least two donors. To remove PCR and sequencing errors, raw reads were error-corrected and collapsed into unique sequences using a nearest-neighbor algorithm that merged closely related sequences. Alignment of CDR3 sequences to IMGT reference sequences was used to assign V, D and J gene segments. Each retained sequence needed at least a six-nucleotide match to both a V gene segment and a J gene segment. Rearrangements were classified as productive when the CDR3 lacked stop codons and remained in frame with V and J, and all other rearrangements were classified as non-productive. CDR3 was defined by IMGT convention, running from the second conserved V-encoded cysteine to the conserved J-encoded phenylalanine. Sequences without an unambiguous match to a single V gene segment were excluded from the earlier analysis of about 600 of the donors. In an earlier analysis of several hundred of the donors, V segments were called functional above 56.7% productive rearrangements and were called segregating when the between-donor standard deviation exceeded 5%. To diagnose cytomegalovirus status from the catalog of TCR beta chain sequences, a statistical classification framework was built. In a later analysis, V and J genes were assigned by comparing TCR nucleotide sequences against IMGT/GENE-DB human TR gene sequences. In a later analysis, CDR3 sequences and most-parsimonious VDJ recombination scenarios were assigned using the TCRdist pipeline. In a later analysis, every TCR beta chain was defined by the combination of its CDR3 amino acid sequence and its V-gene family, and reads without a unique V-gene family were dropped. In a later analysis, around 650 highly shared, low-generation-probability nucleotide sequences were removed to address suspected cross-contamination and a sequencing artifact. A later analysis calculated a clonal expansion index for each public chain from normalized within-repertoire ranks of inferred template counts. A later analysis computed generation probabilities with a VDJ recombination model fitted to out-of-frame rearrangements, and checked the results against IGoR. In a later analysis, TCR-TCR, TCR-HLA and TCR-CMV co-occurrence was scored with hypergeometric tests, and a repertoire-size bias correction was applied to TCR pairs. In a later analysis, false discovery rates were estimated by permuting HLA or CMV assignments 20 times. In a later analysis, co-occurring TCRs were grouped using DBSCAN, and TCRdist sequence similarity was added for clustering within HLA-allele-positive subsets. Co-occurrence clustering excluded repertoires with fewer than 30,000 or more than 120,000 public chains, plus five with anomalous nucleotide sharing. As stored in TCRdb, this immuneACCESS dataset retains in-frame rearrangements with V and J assigned. A fraction of the clones does not appear; measured against another copy, unresolved V genes explain less than half of the discrepancy, and the remainder lacks a known reason. The V and J calls and clone size come from that table; D and trimming were worked out from the DNA. For this sample there are about 200,000 clones; about 81% appear just once. 6.5% of the sample is taken by the ten largest.

To note about this clone: Its antigen is still unknown. Per-nucleotide qualities are absent, and no much larger clonotype sits a single base away.

Study-wide findings and limitations: The authors suggested that the approach could potentially be generalized to other disease states and immunological phenotypes. In a later analysis, most CMV-associated TCR beta chains were found to appear HLA-restricted, with HLA associations seemingly driven largely by CMV exposure. When HLA alleles, especially DR and DQ, strongly co-occurred, attributing TCR associations to individual alleles was difficult. The 87-base-pair reads could not distinguish some IMGT-functional V segments, including TRBV6-2 and TRBV6-3, so those segments were excluded. Specific HLA alleles were associated with 16,951 TCR beta sequences at a false discovery rate of 0.05 in a later analysis. The only immune exposure information available for the cohort was CMV serostatus. A later analysis found that TCR association rates varied across HLA loci, with DRB1 alleles showing the most associated TCRs and HLA-C alleles the fewest. Because counts were too low, roughly 17 rarely observed V segments, including chromosome 9 orphons, were left out of the earlier analysis of 500 to 650 of the donors. Correlated functional status among segregating V segments might reflect linkage disequilibrium, but an unknown experimental factor could not be ruled out. While some public TCRs were present in many individuals, most TCR sequences turned up only very rarely across donors. A further reported finding was that TCR beta sequences accurately predicted the HLA-A and HLA-B alleles for most subjects in the first cohort. An association between a missense DCLRE1C variant and V-gene and J-gene trimming of TCR beta chains was found in a later genetic analysis and replicated in an independent cohort. The sequencing pipeline was judged likely to have produced a cluster of highly shared sequence variants as a technical artifact. HLA typing was unavailable for some donors at each locus, so association tests used only the typed subset. An earlier analysis of approximately 590 of the donors showed that most TCR beta V segments appeared in productive rearrangements either about 87% or about 30% of the time, which broadly matched IMGT annotations. In a later analysis, several top co-occurrence clusters were reported to appear linked to parvovirus B19, influenza, CMV and Epstein-Barr virus. In this cohort, only TCR beta chains were sequenced, and detectable features were limited by the absence of alpha or paired-chain data. The study gave a list of 150 to 200 TCR beta chains associated with cytomegalovirus. Compared with the approximately 700-donor mean, donors in an Asian-associated ancestry cluster had fewer N-insertions in productive TCRs, according to a later genetic analysis. Cytomegalovirus status was reported to be diagnosed by the classifier with high specificity and sensitivity in both the original and validation cohorts. Sequencing depth was assumed to be roughly uniform across donors in the presence/absence analyses, though that assumption may not hold. In vitro tests confirmed that a few of the cytomegalovirus-associated TCR beta chains recognize cytomegalovirus antigens. Compared with equally common non-associated chains, HLA-associated TCR beta chains in a later analysis were more clonally expanded and had lower generation probabilities.

The cohort was made up of 666 healthy bone marrow donors. Cohort members were all nominally healthy when sampled, although unrecorded immune exposures were likely present. The donor tested CMV seropositive and was one of the 289 seropositive cohort members. Every donor gave a peripheral blood sample, and the peripheral blood mononuclear cells from that sample were used for TCR beta sequencing. The Qiagen DNeasy Blood Extraction Kit was used to extract genomic DNA from the blood cell samples. Sequencing was performed on PBMCs. The TCR comes from a woman between 50 and 59 years old in good health and CMV-seropositive. Recombination linked TRBV28 to TRBJ2-5; 9 junctional bases match TRBD2. The CDR3 corresponds to CASSFLRRGGGETQYF. The nucleotide sequence is TGTGCCAGCAGTTTTTTGCGGCGGGGGGGAGGTGAGACCCAGTACTTC.